This TCR beta chain was documented in a study of vaccination and CD4 T cells after COVID-19. The V end lost 7 bases, the J end lost 6 bases, and 15 bases lay between the germline ends. The CDR3 is made up of 13 amino acids. Germline V gives CDR1 MNHEY, CDR2 SVGEGT. About this clonotype itself: Its antigen remains unknown.

Stated treatment: roughly 10-day PBMC culture with coronavirus spike peptide pools or control peptides (ViraFEST assay). The Oncomine TCR Beta short-read assay generated sequence data from the DNA of cultured CD4+ T cells. Genomic DNA was extracted from cultured CD4+ T cells. TCRdb analysed the PCR reads with MiXCR anew, one entry per CDR3 protein. This sample carries about 20,000 distinct CDR3 sequences, 60% of them seen once, and the ten largest clones take about 8.9%. The sequence was obtained from a human donor who had recovered from COVID-19. The chain recombines TRBV6-2 or TRBV6-3 with TRBJ1-1; D is unclear. The specimen comprised CD4+ T cells from blood, cultured in vitro, sampled after SARS-CoV-2 vaccination. CDR3 region: CASTDPQAAEAFF. The DNA for the CDR3 is TGTGCCAGCACCGACCCCCAGGCAGCTGAAGCTTTCTTT.